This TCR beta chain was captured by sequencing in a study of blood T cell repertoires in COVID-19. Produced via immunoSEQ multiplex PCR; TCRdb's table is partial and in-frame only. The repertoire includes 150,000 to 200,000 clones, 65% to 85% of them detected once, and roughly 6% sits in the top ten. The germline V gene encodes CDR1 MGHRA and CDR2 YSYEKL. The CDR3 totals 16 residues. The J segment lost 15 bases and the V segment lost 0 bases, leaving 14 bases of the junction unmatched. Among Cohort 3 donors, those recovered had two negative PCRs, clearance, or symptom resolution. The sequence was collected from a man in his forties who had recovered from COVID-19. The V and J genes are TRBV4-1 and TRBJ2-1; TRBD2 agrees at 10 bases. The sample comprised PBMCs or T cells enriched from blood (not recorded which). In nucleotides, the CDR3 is TGCGCCAGCAGCCAAGACCCCTCACTTAGCGGGGGGAGGGGGTTCTTC. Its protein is CASSQDPSLSGGRGFF.